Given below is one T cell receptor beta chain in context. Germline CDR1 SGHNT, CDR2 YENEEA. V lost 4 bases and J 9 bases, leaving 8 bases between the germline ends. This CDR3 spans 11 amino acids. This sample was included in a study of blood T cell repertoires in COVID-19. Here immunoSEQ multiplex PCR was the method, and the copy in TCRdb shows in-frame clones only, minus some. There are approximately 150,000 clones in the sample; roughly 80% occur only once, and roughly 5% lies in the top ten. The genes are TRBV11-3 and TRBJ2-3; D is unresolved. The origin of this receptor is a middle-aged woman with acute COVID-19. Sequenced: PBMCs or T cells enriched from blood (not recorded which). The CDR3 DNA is TGTGCCAGCAGCTCAGGCGTGACGCAGTATTTT. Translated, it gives CASSSGVTQYF.